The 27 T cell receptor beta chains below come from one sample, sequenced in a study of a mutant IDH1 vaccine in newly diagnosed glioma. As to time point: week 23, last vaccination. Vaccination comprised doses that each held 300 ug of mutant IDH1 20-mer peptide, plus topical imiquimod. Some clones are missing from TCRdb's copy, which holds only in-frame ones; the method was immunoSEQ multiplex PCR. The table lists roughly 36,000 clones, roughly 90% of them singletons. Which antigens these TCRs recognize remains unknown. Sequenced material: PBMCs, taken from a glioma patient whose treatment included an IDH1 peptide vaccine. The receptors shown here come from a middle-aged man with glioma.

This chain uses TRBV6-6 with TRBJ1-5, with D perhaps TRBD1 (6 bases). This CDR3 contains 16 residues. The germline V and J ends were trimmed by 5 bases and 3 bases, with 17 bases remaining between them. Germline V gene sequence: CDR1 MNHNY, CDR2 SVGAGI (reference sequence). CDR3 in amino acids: CASSRILGQINQPQHF. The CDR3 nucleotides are TGTGCCAGCAGTCGGATCCTTGGACAGATCAATCAGCCCCAGCATTTT.

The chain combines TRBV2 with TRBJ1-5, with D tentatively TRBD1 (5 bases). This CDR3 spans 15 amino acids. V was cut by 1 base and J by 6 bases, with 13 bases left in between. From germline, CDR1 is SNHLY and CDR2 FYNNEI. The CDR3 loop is CASSEGGGGGQPQHF. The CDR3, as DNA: TGTGCCAGCAGTGAAGGAGGTGGGGGGGGTCAGCCCCAGCATTTT.

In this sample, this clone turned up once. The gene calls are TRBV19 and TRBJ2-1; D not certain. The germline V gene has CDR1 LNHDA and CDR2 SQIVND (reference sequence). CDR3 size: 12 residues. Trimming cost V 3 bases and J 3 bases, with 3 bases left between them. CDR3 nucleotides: TGTGCCAGTAGTATGAGCTACAATGAGCAGTTCTTC. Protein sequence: CASSMSYNEQFF.

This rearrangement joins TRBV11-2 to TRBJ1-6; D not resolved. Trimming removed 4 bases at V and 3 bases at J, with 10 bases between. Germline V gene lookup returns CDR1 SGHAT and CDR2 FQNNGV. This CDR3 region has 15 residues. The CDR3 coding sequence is TGTGCCAGCAGCTCCGGCAGTTACTATAATTCACCCCTCCACTTT. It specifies CASSSGSYYNSPLHF.

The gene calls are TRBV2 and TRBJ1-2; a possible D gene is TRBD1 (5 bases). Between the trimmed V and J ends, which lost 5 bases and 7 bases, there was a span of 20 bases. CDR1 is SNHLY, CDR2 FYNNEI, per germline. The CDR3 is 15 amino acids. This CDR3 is CASSLRWEGGVGYTF. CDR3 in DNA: TGTGCCAGCAGTCTACGCTGGGAGGGAGGGGTTGGCTACACCTTC. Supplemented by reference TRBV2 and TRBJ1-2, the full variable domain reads EPEVTQTPSHQVTQMGQEVILRCVPISNHLYFYWYRQILGQKVEFLVSFYNNEISEKSEIFDDQFSVERPDGSNFTLKIRSTKLEDSAMYFCASSLRWEGGVGYTFGSGTRLTVV.

For the CDR3, the DNA is TGTGCCACCAGCAGAGATACAGGGAGGTTGGTTGTATATGAGCAGTTCTTC. Translation: CATSRDTGRLVVYEQFF. The chain links TRBV15 to TRBJ2-1; D may be TRBD1 or TRBD2 (6 bases each). V was trimmed by 0 bases and J by 8 bases, leaving 20 bases between them. This CDR3 region has 17 residues. Per germline, CDR1 LNHNV and CDR2 YYDKDF (reference sequence).

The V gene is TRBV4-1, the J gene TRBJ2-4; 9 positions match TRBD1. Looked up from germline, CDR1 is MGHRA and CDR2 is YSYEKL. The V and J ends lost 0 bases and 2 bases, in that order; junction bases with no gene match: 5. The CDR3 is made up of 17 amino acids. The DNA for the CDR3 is TGCGCCAGCAGCCAAGATCGGACAGGGGCGTCCAAAAACATTCAGTACTTC. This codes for CASSQDRTGASKNIQYF.

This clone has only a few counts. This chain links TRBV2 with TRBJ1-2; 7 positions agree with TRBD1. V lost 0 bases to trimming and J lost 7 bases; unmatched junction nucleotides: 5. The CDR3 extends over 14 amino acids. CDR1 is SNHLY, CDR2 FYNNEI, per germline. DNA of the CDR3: TGTGCCAGCAGTGAAGCGTACAGGGGAGGTGGCTACACCTTC. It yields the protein CASSEAYRGGGYTF.

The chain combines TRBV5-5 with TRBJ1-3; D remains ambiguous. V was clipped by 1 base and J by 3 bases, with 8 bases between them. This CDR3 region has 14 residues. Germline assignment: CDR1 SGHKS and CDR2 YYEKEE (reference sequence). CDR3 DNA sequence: TGTGCCAGCAGCTTGAGTGGGTATGGAAACACCATATATTTT. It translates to CASSLSGYGNTIYF.

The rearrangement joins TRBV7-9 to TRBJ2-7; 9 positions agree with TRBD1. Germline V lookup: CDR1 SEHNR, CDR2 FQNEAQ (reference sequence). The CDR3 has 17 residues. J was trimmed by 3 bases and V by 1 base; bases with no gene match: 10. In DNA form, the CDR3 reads TGTGCCAGCAGCTTAGTTGGAGCCGGGACAGGGTTCTACGAGCAGTACGTC. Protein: CASSLVGAGTGFYEQYV.

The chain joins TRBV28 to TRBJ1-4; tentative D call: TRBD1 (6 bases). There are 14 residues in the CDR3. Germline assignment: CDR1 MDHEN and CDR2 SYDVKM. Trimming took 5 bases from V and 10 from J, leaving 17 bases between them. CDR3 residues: CASSQTGSSGKLFF. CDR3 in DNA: TGTGCCAGCAGTCAAACAGGGTCCTCGGGAAAACTGTTTTTT.

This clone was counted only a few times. CDR3: CAISESGDSYEQYF. The CDR3 DNA reads as TGTGCCATCAGTGAGTCGGGGGACTCCTACGAGCAGTACTTC. The chain has TRBV10-3 and TRBJ2-7; either TRBD1 or TRBD2 may supply D (5 bases each). The ends were cut back, 0 bases at V and 0 bases at J, with 6 bases in the middle. The CDR3 spans 14 residues. Germline assignment: CDR1 ENHRY and CDR2 SYGVKD.

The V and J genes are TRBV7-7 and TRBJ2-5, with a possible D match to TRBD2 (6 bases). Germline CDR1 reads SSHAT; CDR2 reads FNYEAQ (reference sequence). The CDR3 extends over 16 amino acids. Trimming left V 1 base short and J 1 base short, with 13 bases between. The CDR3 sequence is CASSLGGVGVQETQYF. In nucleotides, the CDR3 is TGTGCCAGCAGCTTAGGGGGGGTAGGGGTCCAAGAGACCCAGTACTTC.

CDR3 nucleotide sequence: TGTGCCAGCAGTTTATCCGGCGCCGGGCGATCTGTAGATACGCAGTATTTT. Protein sequence: CASSLSGAGRSVDTQYF. The gene calls are TRBV27 and TRBJ2-3; D unclear. CDR1 is MNHEY and CDR2 is SMNVEV in the germline V gene (reference sequence). The CDR3 spans 17 residues. The V end lost 0 bases, the J end lost 5 bases, and 18 bases lay between the germline ends.

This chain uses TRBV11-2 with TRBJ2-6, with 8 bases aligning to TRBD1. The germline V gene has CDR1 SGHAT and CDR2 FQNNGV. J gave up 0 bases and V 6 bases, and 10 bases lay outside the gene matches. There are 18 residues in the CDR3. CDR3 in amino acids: CASSTGTGSYSGANVLTF. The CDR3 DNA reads TGTGCCAGCAGTACCGGGACAGGATCGTACTCTGGGGCCAACGTCCTGACTTTC.

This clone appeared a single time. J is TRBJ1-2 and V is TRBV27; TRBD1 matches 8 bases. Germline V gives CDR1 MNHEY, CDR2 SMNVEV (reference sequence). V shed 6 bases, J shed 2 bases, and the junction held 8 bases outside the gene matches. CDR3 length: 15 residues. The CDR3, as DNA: TGTGCCAGCAGCTCTGGACAGGGAAGAAACTATGGCTACACCTTC. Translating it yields CASSSGQGRNYGYTF.

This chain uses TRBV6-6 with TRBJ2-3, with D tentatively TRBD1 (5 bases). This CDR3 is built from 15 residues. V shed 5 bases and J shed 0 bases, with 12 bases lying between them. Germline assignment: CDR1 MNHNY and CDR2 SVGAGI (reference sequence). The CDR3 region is CASSQRTPSTDTQYF. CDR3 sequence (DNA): TGTGCCAGCAGTCAACGGACACCTAGCACAGATACGCAGTATTTT.

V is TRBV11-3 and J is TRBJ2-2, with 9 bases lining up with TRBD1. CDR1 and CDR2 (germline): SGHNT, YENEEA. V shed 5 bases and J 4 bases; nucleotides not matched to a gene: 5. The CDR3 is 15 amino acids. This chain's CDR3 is CASSPDRGGTGELFF. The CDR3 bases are TGTGCCAGCAGCCCGGACAGGGGCGGCACCGGGGAGCTGTTTTTT. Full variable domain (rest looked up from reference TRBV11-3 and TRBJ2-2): EAGVVQSPRYKIIEKKQPVAFWCNPISGHNTLYWYLQNLGQGPELLIRYENEEAVDDSQLPKDRFSAERLKGVDSTLKIQPAELGDSAVYLCASSPDRGGTGELFFGEGSRLTVL.

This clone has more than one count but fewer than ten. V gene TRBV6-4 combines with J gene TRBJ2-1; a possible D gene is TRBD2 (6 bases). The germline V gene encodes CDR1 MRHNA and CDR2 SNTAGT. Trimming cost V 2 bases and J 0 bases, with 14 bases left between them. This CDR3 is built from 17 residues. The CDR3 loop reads CASSDASGTHSYNEQFF. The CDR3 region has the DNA TGTGCCAGCAGTGACGCCTCCGGGACTCACTCCTACAATGAGCAGTTCTTC.

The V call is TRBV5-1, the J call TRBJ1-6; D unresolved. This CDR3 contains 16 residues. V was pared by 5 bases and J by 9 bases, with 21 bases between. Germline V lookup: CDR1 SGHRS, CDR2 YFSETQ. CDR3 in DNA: TGCGCCAGCAGAAAGATAGGGCCTGGCCAGGCTTCACCCCTCCACTTT. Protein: CASRKIGPGQASPLHF.

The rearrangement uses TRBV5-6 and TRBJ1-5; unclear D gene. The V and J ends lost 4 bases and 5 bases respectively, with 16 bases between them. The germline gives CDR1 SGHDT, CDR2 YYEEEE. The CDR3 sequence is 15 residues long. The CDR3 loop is CASSLGAGEDQPQHF. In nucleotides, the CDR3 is TGTGCCAGCAGCCTCGGTGCAGGCGAAGATCAGCCCCAGCATTTT. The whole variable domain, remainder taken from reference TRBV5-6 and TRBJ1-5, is DAGVTQSPTHLIKTRGQQVTLRCSPKSGHDTVSWYQQALGQGPQFIFQYYEEEERQRGNFPDRFSGHQFPNYSSELNVNALLLGDSALYLCASSLGAGEDQPQHFGDGTRLSIL.

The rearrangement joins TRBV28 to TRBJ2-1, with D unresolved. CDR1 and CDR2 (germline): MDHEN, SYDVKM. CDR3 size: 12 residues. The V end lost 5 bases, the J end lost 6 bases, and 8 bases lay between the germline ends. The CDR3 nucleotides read TGTGCCAGCAGTCGCAGGAGCAATGAGCAGTTCTTC. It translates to CASSRRSNEQFF. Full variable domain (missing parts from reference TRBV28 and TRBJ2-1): DVKVTQSSRYLVKRTGEKVFLECVQDMDHENMFWYRQDPGLGLRLIYFSYDVKMKEKGDIPEGYSVSREKKERFSLILESASTNQTSMYLCASSRRSNEQFFGPGTRLTVL.

CDR3 nucleotide sequence: TGTGCCAGTAGTATTAGGGGGGAGACCCAGTACTTC. Its translation is CASSIRGETQYF. The genes are TRBV19 and TRBJ2-5; TRBD1 might be the D (6 bases). Trimming removed 3 bases from V and 5 bases from J, with 7 bases in between. CDR3 length equals 12 residues. Germline CDR1 LNHDA, CDR2 SQIVND (reference sequence).

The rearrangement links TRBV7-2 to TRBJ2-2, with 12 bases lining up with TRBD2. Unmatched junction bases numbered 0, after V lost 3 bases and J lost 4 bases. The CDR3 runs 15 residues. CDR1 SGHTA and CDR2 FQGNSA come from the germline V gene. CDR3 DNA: TGTGCCAGCAGCTTGGGACTAGCGGGCACCGGGGAGCTGTTTTTT. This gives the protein CASSLGLAGTGELFF. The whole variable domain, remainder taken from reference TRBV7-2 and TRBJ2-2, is GAGVSQSPSNKVTEKGKDVELRCDPISGHTALYWYRQSLGQGLEFLIYFQGNSAPDKSGLPSDRFSAERTGGSVSTLTIQRTQQEDSAVYLCASSLGLAGTGELFFGEGSRLTVL.

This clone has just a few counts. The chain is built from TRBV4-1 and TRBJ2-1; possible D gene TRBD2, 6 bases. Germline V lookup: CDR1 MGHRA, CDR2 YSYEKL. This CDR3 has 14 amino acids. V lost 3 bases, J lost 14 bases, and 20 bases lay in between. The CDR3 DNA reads TGCGCCAGCAGCCACGCCCCTAGCGTATCCGGAAAGTTCTTC. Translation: CASSHAPSVSGKFF.

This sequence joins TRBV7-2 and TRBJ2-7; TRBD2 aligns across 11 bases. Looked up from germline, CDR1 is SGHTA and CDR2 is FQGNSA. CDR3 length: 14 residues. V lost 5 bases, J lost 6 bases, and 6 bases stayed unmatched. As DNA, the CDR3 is TGTGCCAGCAGCCCCCGACTAGCGGGGAGCGAGCAGTACGTC. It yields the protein CASSPRLAGSEQYV.

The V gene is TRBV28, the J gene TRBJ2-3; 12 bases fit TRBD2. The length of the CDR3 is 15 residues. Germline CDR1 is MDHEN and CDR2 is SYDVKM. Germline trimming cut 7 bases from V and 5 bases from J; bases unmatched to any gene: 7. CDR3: CASKLAGGLVDTQYF. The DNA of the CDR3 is TGTGCCAGCAAACTAGCGGGAGGTTTGGTAGATACGCAGTATTTT.